Listed below are T cell receptor beta chains from one sample, sequenced in a study of tumor-infiltrating lymphocytes in localized non-small cell lung cancer. Assay: immunoSEQ multiplex PCR; the TCRdb copy retains only in-frame clones and omits some. The sample records about 8,400 clones, approximately 80% being singletons. The material sequenced was lung tumor tissue. The receptors derive from a human donor with non-small cell lung cancer. CDR3s include the opening cysteine and the closing phenylalanine or tryptophan. The order of the fields is D gene, clone size, J gene, V gene, CDR3 protein, CDR3 DNA. D genes are given only for firm matches. Clone size is given for some rows only: seen once, a few or many times, or a class if the clone is expanded.

>NA|NA|TRBJ1-2|TRBV19
CASSIKGKRPYGYTF
TGTGCCAGTAGTATAAAGGGGAAACGGCCATATGGCTACACCTTC
>TRBD1|NA|TRBJ1-5|TRBV4-2
CASSQGTGNSGNQPQHF
TGTGCCAGCAGCCAGGGGACAGGGAACAGCGGCAATCAGCCCCAGCATTTT
>NA|NA|TRBJ1-6|TRBV11-2
CASSFYRDSPLHF
TGTGCCAGCAGCTTCTACAGGGACTCACCCCTCCACTTT
>TRBD2|few|TRBJ2-3|TRBV7-9
CASSFKMTSGRGDTQYF
TGTGCCAGCAGCTTCAAAATGACTAGCGGGAGGGGAGATACGCAGTATTTT
>TRBD1|NA|TRBJ2-3|TRBV28
CASWDRDTDTQYF
TGTGCCAGCTGGGACAGAGACACAGATACGCAGTATTTT
>NA|NA|TRBJ1-2|TRBV9
CASSPHGASVGYTF
TGTGCCAGCAGCCCTCATGGGGCTTCGGTTGGCTACACCTTC
>NA|NA|TRBJ2-2|TRBV19
CASRNARPGTGELFF
TGTGCCAGTAGGAACGCCCGACCGGGCACCGGGGAGCTGTTTTTT
>NA|NA|TRBJ2-7|TRBV28
CASSLAGYEQYF
TGTGCCAGCAGTTTGGCAGGGTACGAGCAGTACTTC
>TRBD1|NA|TRBJ2-7|TRBV5-4
CASSKPGTGSREQYF
TGTGCCAGCAGCAAACCCGGGACAGGGTCAAGGGAGCAGTACTTC
>NA|few|TRBJ2-3|TRBV9
CASSVRGGGTDTQYF
TGTGCCAGCAGCGTACGGGGCGGGGGCACAGATACGCAGTATTTT
>NA|NA|TRBJ1-2|TRBV28
CASSLPRGGAGYTF
TGTGCCAGCAGTTTACCTCGGGGAGGGGCTGGCTACACCTTC
>TRBD2|NA|TRBJ2-2|TRBV6-1
CASRLADNTGELFF
TGTGCCAGCAGACTAGCGGATAACACCGGGGAGCTGTTTTTT
>NA|NA|TRBJ2-2|TRBV5-4
CASSLGWGQSGELFF
TGTGCCAGCAGCTTGGGATGGGGGCAGAGCGGGGAGCTGTTTTTT
>NA|NA|TRBJ2-7|TRBV9
CASSLGPGLSYEQYF
TGTGCCAGCAGCTTGGGCCCGGGGCTATCTTACGAGCAGTACTTC
>TRBD2|NA|TRBJ2-5|TRBV7-8
CASSHAETGLAGGSETQYF
TGTGCCAGCAGCCATGCAGAGACGGGACTAGCGGGAGGCAGTGAGACCCAGTACTTC
>NA|NA|TRBJ1-1|TRBV5-8
CASSARYMPEAFF
TGTGCCAGCAGCGCCCGTTATATGCCGGAAGCTTTCTTT
>NA|NA|TRBJ2-6|TRBV29-1
CSIQTGPGANVLTF
TGCAGCATCCAAACAGGGCCCGGGGCCAACGTCCTGACTTTC
>NA|few|TRBJ1-1|TRBV27
CASSPTGGDTEAFF
TGTGCCAGCAGTCCGACAGGTGGGGACACTGAAGCTTTCTTT
>NA|NA|TRBJ2-3|TRBV5-6
CASSRSGEGTDTQYF
TGTGCCAGCAGCCGCTCTGGGGAGGGCACAGATACGCAGTATTTT
>NA|NA|TRBJ2-3|TRBV5-1
CASREPPTDTQYF
TGCGCCAGCAGAGAGCCCCCCACAGATACGCAGTATTTT
>NA|NA|TRBJ2-1|TRBV6-5
CASSYSINRVRFF
TGTGCCAGCAGTTACTCGATAAACAGGGTGAGGTTCTTC
>NA|NA|TRBJ1-4|TRBV19
CATRTAEKLFF
TGTGCCACCCGGACCGCTGAAAAACTGTTTTTT
>TRBD2|NA|TRBJ2-3|TRBV27
CASRSTSGMEGTEDTQYF
TGTGCCAGCAGGTCCACTAGCGGTATGGAAGGGACGGAAGATACGCAGTATTTT
>TRBD1|NA|TRBJ1-1|TRBV5-1
CASKLRGRNPMNTEAFF
TGCGCCAGCAAGCTGAGGGGGCGAAATCCGATGAACACTGAAGCTTTCTTT
>TRBD2|NA|TRBJ2-7|TRBV6-1
CASSEAPSGSLYEQYF
TGTGCCAGCAGTGAAGCCCCTAGCGGGAGTTTGTACGAGCAGTACTTC
>NA|NA|TRBJ1-5|TRBV5-1
CASRPNREDQPQHF
TGCGCCAGCAGACCAAACAGGGAAGATCAGCCCCAGCATTTT
>NA|NA|TRBJ2-5|TRBV11-3
CASTLGRSSETQYF
TGTGCCAGCACCCTCGGGAGAAGTTCAGAGACCCAGTACTTC
>NA|NA|TRBJ1-1|TRBV11-3
CASSLDFMNTEAFF
TGTGCCAGCAGCTTAGACTTCATGAACACTGAAGCTTTCTTT
>TRBD2|NA|TRBJ2-1|TRBV4-3
CASSEAGGLGREQFF
TGCGCCAGCAGCGAAGCGGGAGGGCTGGGCCGGGAGCAGTTCTTC
>NA|NA|TRBJ2-3|TRBV2
CASSERDTQYF
TGTGCCAGCAGTGAAAGGGATACGCAGTATTTT
>NA|once|TRBJ1-3|TRBV5-1
CASWDGGGNTIYF
TGCGCCAGCTGGGATGGGGGCGGAAACACCATATATTTT
>TRBD1|NA|TRBJ2-4|TRBV30
CAWSERTGEPDLAKNIQYF
TGTGCCTGGAGTGAGAGGACAGGGGAGCCTGACCTAGCCAAAAACATTCAGTACTTC
>NA|once|TRBJ2-5|TRBV11-3
CASSRTVQETQYF
TGTGCCAGCAGCCGGACAGTTCAAGAGACCCAGTACTTC
>NA|NA|TRBJ1-2|TRBV19
CASRTQGGGYGYTF
TGTGCCAGTAGGACGCAGGGAGGGGGCTATGGCTACACCTTC
>NA|NA|TRBJ2-2|TRBV2
CASSTGSNTGELFF
TGTGCCAGCAGTACCGGATCAAACACCGGGGAGCTGTTTTTT
>TRBD2|once|TRBJ2-2|TRBV11-3
CASIRGGVPRNTGELFF
TGTGCCAGCATCCGGGGGGGAGTCCCCCGGAACACCGGGGAGCTGTTTTTT
>NA|NA|TRBJ1-1|TRBV30
CAWSPGVNTEAFF
TGTGCCTGGAGTCCGGGGGTGAACACTGAAGCTTTCTTT
>NA|few|TRBJ2-7|TRBV7-2
CASSLRPSPSYEQYF
TGTGCCAGCAGCTTACGGCCATCCCCCTCCTACGAGCAGTACTTC
>NA|NA|TRBJ1-2|TRBV2
CASSEQGSDGYTF
TGTGCCAGCAGTGAGCAGGGATCCGATGGCTACACCTTC
>NA|NA|TRBJ2-5|TRBV29-1
CSVDRGLFRETQYF
TGCAGCGTTGATAGGGGTCTTTTCAGAGAGACCCAGTACTTC